This TCR beta chain is drawn from a study of blood T cell repertoires in COVID-19 (dated by TCRdb to 2020 to 2022). With regard to the full study: Samples from collaborators originated in the United States, Italy and Spain and spanned both the acute and convalescent phases of COVID-19. The prospective study material was composed of cDNA or gDNA derived from T cells, B-cell-depleted T cells, or PBMCs. The dataset comprised deeply sampled blood TCRbeta repertoires from subjects exposed to, actively infected with, or recovered from COVID-19. The repertoires were released in a freely available public database meant as a resource for research on the immune response to SARS-CoV-2. Samples were obtained from the ongoing ImmuneRACE study (first 160 participants) and from some 1,300 subjects provided by 6 global collaborators. Sample metadata almost always included a de-identified subject ID, COVID-19 status, age in years and sex. HLA class I and class II types, where available, came from metadata supplied by the sample provider rather than from assay-based typing. What the work shows at the level of the full study, not this receptor alone: Clinical and demographic metadata were provided uncurated, with the amount varying by source and participant.

Collaborating institutions collected whole blood in K2EDTA tubes following their own protocols. Collaborator samples were shipped for TCRbeta analysis as frozen whole blood, isolated PBMCs, or DNA extracted from either sample type. The CDR3 goes from the cysteine to the phenylalanine over 12 residues. Just the 36-base CDR3 DNA is kept, in frame starting at base 1. V drops 2 bases and J drops 10 bases, leaving 10 bases in between. The germline V gene (reference sequence) supplies CDR1 SGHNT and CDR2 YYREEE. This clone was detected only a few times. What antigen it recognizes has not been identified. No base-level quality is on record; no much larger clone is a single base apart. The immunoSEQ Assay, a bias-controlled multiplex PCR, was used to amplify TCRbeta CDR3 regions from genomic DNA. The authors' analysis ran thus. Nucleated cell counts per sample were estimated from amplification of reference gene primers within the assay. To quantify the absolute abundance of each unique TCRbeta CDR3 rearrangement, sequence reads were collapsed and filtered. For each sample, productive Simpson clonality was calculated as the square root of Simpson's diversity index over productive rearrangements. TCRdb took over this immuneACCESS table, retaining in-frame rearrangements with V and J assigned. Such tables are incomplete; in checked studies, under half of the missing clones stem from an unresolved V gene, and the remainder is unexplained. The DNA was the basis for D and trimming; V, J and clone size are from that table. Present in this sample are 100,000 to 150,000 clones, approximately 81% of which were seen just once. The top ten clones comprise around 37% of the sample.

The receptor's source is a man aged 40-49 years with active or convalescent COVID-19. The rearrangement joined TRBV5-4 to TRBJ2-1, with TRBD2 perhaps the D gene, on 6 matching bases. Input material: peripheral blood. The CDR3 reads as follows: CASSFSGGEQFF. In nucleotides, the sequence is TGTGCCAGCAGCTTTTCTGGGGGGGAGCAGTTCTTC.